The rows below give T cell receptor beta chains drawn from one sample of a study of T cell responses to AZD1222 COVID-19 vaccine. Sequencing was performed with immunoSEQ multiplex PCR; in TCRdb, only in-frame clones are kept and a portion is missing. The table lists roughly 120,000 clones, about 89% of them singletons, with approximately 4.2% in the top ten. Sample: peripheral blood, taken on day 0 of AZD1222 vaccination. The receptors were gathered from an adult in good health. Both conserved end residues are part of each CDR3. The order of the fields is J gene, CDR3 length, V gene, clone size, D gene, CDR3 protein, CDR3 DNA. D genes are given only for firm matches. Some rows have no size entry. The others give once, few or many, or a class for an expanded clone.

TRBJ2-2 | 16 | TRBV19 | NA | TRBD1 | CASSMIEGGSAGELFF | TGTGCCAGTAGTATGATCGAAGGGGGCAGTGCCGGGGAGCTGTTTTTT
TRBJ2-6 | 15 | TRBV7-8 | once | TRBD1 | CASRTDRAGANVLTF | TGTGCCAGCAGGACCGACAGGGCTGGGGCCAACGTCCTGACTTTC
TRBJ1-1 | 12 | TRBV5-6 | NA | NA | CASSLSLRPAFF | TGTGCCAGCAGCTTGTCCCTAAGACCGGCTTTCTTT
TRBJ1-1 | 14 | TRBV5-1 | NA | NA | CASSSQGSGTEAFF | TGCGCCAGCAGCTCACAGGGCTCGGGCACTGAAGCTTTCTTT
TRBJ2-2 | 14 | TRBV7-9 | NA | NA | CASIRGSDTGELFF | TGTGCCAGCATTAGAGGGAGTGACACCGGGGAGCTGTTTTTT
TRBJ2-3 | 15 | TRBV7-6 | NA | NA | CASSLDARRRDTQYF | TGTGCCAGCAGCTTAGACGCCAGACGAAGAGATACGCAGTATTTT
TRBJ2-5 | 15 | TRBV7-3 | NA | TRBD2 | CASSRLADRGETQYF | TGTGCCAGCAGCAGACTAGCGGACCGAGGGGAGACCCAGTACTTC
TRBJ2-7 | 14 | TRBV19 | few | NA | CASSTFDIPYEQYF | TGTGCCAGTAGTACATTTGACATCCCCTACGAGCAGTACTTC
TRBJ2-3 | 10 | TRBV4-1 | NA | NA | CATGGFTQYF | TGCGCCACCGGTGGGTTTACGCAGTATTTT
TRBJ2-7 | 14 | TRBV7-2 | NA | TRBD1 | CASSLNDRAGEQYF | TGTGCCAGCAGCCTCAATGACAGGGCAGGCGAGCAGTACTTC
TRBJ2-1 | 15 | TRBV12-2 | once | NA | CASRLVSSGWWLQFF | TGTGCAAGTCGCTTAGTTTCCAGCGGGTGGTGGTTGCAGTTCTTC
TRBJ2-7 | 15 | TRBV9 | NA | NA | CASSSLAEPGYEQYF | TGTGCCAGCAGTTCTCTGGCGGAGCCGGGATACGAGCAGTACTTC
TRBJ1-1 | 13 | TRBV27 | NA | NA | CASSPTPGTEAFF | TGTGCCAGCAGTCCCACCCCGGGCACTGAAGCTTTCTTT
TRBJ2-5 | 14 | TRBV10-3 | NA | TRBD2 | CAISAGGFQETQYF | TGTGCCATCAGTGCGGGGGGGTTTCAAGAGACCCAGTACTTC
TRBJ2-1 | 15 | TRBV24-1 | NA | NA | CATSPAGTAYNEQFF | TGTGCCACCAGTCCCGCCGGGACTGCCTACAATGAGCAGTTCTTC
TRBJ2-2 | 17 | TRBV15 | NA | NA | CATSRDRGPGEFRELFF | TGTGCCACCAGCAGAGATCGGGGACCTGGAGAGTTCCGGGAGCTGTTTTTT
TRBJ2-7 | 15 | TRBV18 | NA | TRBD1 | CASSPPTGGGDEQYF | TGTGCCAGCTCACCACCGACAGGGGGCGGGGACGAGCAGTACTTC
TRBJ1-3 | 15 | TRBV7-3 | NA | TRBD1 | CASSRQTGPGNTIYF | TGTGCCAGCAGCCGACAGACAGGGCCTGGAAACACCATATATTTT
TRBJ1-2 | 13 | TRBV5-1 | NA | TRBD1 | CASRTGQVEGYTF | TGCGCCAGCAGGACCGGACAGGTGGAAGGCTACACCTTC
TRBJ1-4 | 15 | TRBV5-1 | NA | NA | CASTQTGFTNEKLFF | TGCGCCAGCACCCAAACAGGGTTTACTAATGAAAAACTGTTTTTT
TRBJ1-5 | 17 | TRBV6-1 | NA | NA | CASSGGGGVYSNQPQHF | TGTGCCAGCAGTGGTGGCGGGGGGGTTTATAGCAATCAGCCCCAGCATTTT
TRBJ2-7 | 17 | TRBV6-2/TRBV6-3 | NA | TRBD2 | CASSYSTSGGLSYEQYF | TGTGCCAGCAGTTACTCGACTAGCGGGGGGCTCTCCTACGAGCAGTACTTC
TRBJ1-4 | 14 | TRBV19 | NA | NA | CASSIGRTNEKLFF | TGTGCTAGTAGTATAGGACGGACTAATGAAAAACTGTTTTTT
TRBJ1-2 | 14 | TRBV28 | NA | NA | CASSFGQLGYGYTF | TGTGCCAGCAGCTTTGGACAGTTAGGGTATGGCTACACCTTC
TRBJ2-7 | 11 | TRBV3-1/TRBV3-2 | NA | NA | CASSWQGPPYF | TGTGCCAGCAGCTGGCAGGGTCCCCCGTACTTC
TRBJ2-5 | 15 | TRBV7-7 | NA | TRBD1 | CASSPAGTEEETQYF | TGTGCTAGCAGCCCCGCCGGGACAGAAGAAGAGACCCAGTACTTC
TRBJ1-5 | 12 | TRBV27 | NA | NA | CASSRGLSPQHF | TGTGCCAGCAGTCGGGGCCTCTCGCCCCAGCATTTT
TRBJ2-1 | 12 | TRBV10-3 | NA | TRBD1 | CAIGQGVNEQFF | TGTGCCATCGGACAGGGGGTCAATGAGCAGTTCTTC
TRBJ1-2 | 13 | TRBV18 | NA | NA | CASSPRDSDGYTF | TGTGCCAGCTCACCGCGAGACAGCGATGGCTACACCTTC
TRBJ1-5 | 15 | TRBV2 | NA | NA | CASCGGESGGQPQHF | TGTGCCAGCTGTGGTGGGGAAAGTGGTGGTCAGCCCCAGCATTTT
TRBJ2-7 | 17 | TRBV6-2/TRBV6-3 | few | TRBD2 | CASSYRLDFSGAYEQYF | TGTGCCAGCAGTTACCGCCTGGACTTCAGCGGGGCCTACGAGCAGTACTTC
TRBJ1-5 | 16 | TRBV18 | NA | TRBD1 | CASSLDRGGSNQPQHF | TGTGCCAGCTCCCTTGACAGGGGAGGGAGCAATCAGCCCCAGCATTTT
TRBJ1-5 | 15 | TRBV15 | NA | NA | CATSGNRDHNQPQHF | TGTGCCACCAGCGGGAACCGGGACCATAATCAGCCCCAGCATTTT
TRBJ2-7 | 13 | TRBV10-3 | once | NA | CATTGTEIYEQYF | TGTGCCACCACCGGGACCGAAATCTACGAGCAGTACTTC
TRBJ1-2 | 15 | TRBV7-2 | NA | NA | CASSLKPGANYGYTF | TGTGCCAGCAGCTTAAAGCCAGGGGCCAACTATGGCTACACCTTC
TRBJ2-7 | 13 | TRBV7-9 | NA | NA | CASSLMQGYEQYF | TGTGCCAGCAGCTTAATGCAGGGGTACGAGCAGTACTTC
TRBJ2-2 | 15 | TRBV6-5 | NA | TRBD1 | CASTGDRERTGELFF | TGTGCCAGCACGGGGGACAGGGAACGGACCGGGGAGCTGTTTTTT
TRBJ2-5 | 15 | TRBV6-1 | few | NA | CASSDPARGGETQYF | TGTGCCAGCAGTGACCCGGCCCGGGGAGGAGAGACCCAGTACTTC
TRBJ1-1 | 17 | TRBV27 | NA | TRBD1 | CASSFDFRDRKNTEAFF | TGTGCCAGCAGTTTCGATTTCCGGGACAGGAAGAACACTGAAGCTTTCTTT
TRBJ1-2 | 13 | TRBV24-1 | NA | TRBD1 | CATSDKGAYGYTF | TGTGCCACCAGTGACAAGGGGGCCTATGGCTACACCTTC
TRBJ1-5 | 15 | TRBV19 | NA | NA | CASNGDPQGNQPQHF | TGTGCCAGTAACGGAGATCCCCAAGGCAATCAGCCCCAGCATTTT
TRBJ2-1 | 15 | TRBV10-3 | few | NA | CAITDRDGSYNEQFF | TGTGCCATCACGGATCGGGATGGGTCTTACAATGAGCAGTTCTTC
TRBJ1-1 | 13 | TRBV2 | once | NA | CASSISDNTEAFF | TGTGCCAGCAGCATCAGTGATAACACTGAAGCTTTCTTT
TRBJ2-6 | 17 | TRBV10-3 | NA | NA | CATAAEAKTSGANVLTF | TGTGCCACTGCGGCAGAGGCAAAGACCTCTGGGGCCAACGTCCTGACTTTC
TRBJ2-2 | 15 | TRBV9 | NA | TRBD2 | CASSVGRGYTGELFF | TGTGCCAGCAGCGTGGGGAGGGGATACACCGGGGAGCTGTTTTTT
TRBJ2-5 | 15 | TRBV28 | NA | TRBD2 | CASTLGTSGMETQYF | TGTGCCAGCACATTGGGGACTAGCGGGATGGAGACCCAGTACTTC
TRBJ1-5 | 19 | TRBV21-1 | NA | NA | CASSPDGAITHGPYQPQHF | TGTGCCAGCAGCCCCGATGGAGCCATCACCCATGGGCCGTATCAGCCCCAGCATTTT
TRBJ1-6 | 13 | TRBV28 | NA | NA | CASSPGGNSPLHF | TGTGCCAGCAGTCCGGGCGGCAATTCACCCCTCCACTTT
TRBJ2-2 | 18 | TRBV1 | NA | NA | CTTPRARYCGRDTGELFF | TGCACCACCCCCCGAGCCCGGTATTGTGGCAGGGACACCGGGGAGCTGTTTTTT
TRBJ2-1 | 15 | TRBV4-3 | NA | NA | CASSGERGSYNEQFF | TGCGCCAGCAGCGGGGAACGGGGTTCATACAATGAGCAGTTCTTC
TRBJ1-2 | 13 | TRBV11-2 | NA | NA | CASSADGFYGYTF | TGTGCCAGCAGCGCGGACGGCTTCTATGGCTACACCTTC
TRBJ2-7 | 13 | TRBV27 | NA | NA | CASKGSSGFEQYF | TGTGCCAGCAAAGGCTCCTCAGGGTTCGAGCAGTACTTC
TRBJ1-5 | 14 | TRBV28 | NA | TRBD1 | CASNWDSSNQPQHF | TGTGCCAGCAATTGGGACAGCTCTAATCAGCCCCAGCATTTT
TRBJ1-6 | 14 | TRBV18 | NA | TRBD1 | CASSPDRGNSPLHF | TGTGCCAGCTCACCGGACAGGGGTAATTCACCCCTCCACTTT
TRBJ1-2 | 16 | TRBV7-2 | NA | NA | CASSASGEGLRWGYTF | TGTGCCAGCAGCGCTTCAGGAGAGGGTTTAAGGTGGGGCTACACCTTC